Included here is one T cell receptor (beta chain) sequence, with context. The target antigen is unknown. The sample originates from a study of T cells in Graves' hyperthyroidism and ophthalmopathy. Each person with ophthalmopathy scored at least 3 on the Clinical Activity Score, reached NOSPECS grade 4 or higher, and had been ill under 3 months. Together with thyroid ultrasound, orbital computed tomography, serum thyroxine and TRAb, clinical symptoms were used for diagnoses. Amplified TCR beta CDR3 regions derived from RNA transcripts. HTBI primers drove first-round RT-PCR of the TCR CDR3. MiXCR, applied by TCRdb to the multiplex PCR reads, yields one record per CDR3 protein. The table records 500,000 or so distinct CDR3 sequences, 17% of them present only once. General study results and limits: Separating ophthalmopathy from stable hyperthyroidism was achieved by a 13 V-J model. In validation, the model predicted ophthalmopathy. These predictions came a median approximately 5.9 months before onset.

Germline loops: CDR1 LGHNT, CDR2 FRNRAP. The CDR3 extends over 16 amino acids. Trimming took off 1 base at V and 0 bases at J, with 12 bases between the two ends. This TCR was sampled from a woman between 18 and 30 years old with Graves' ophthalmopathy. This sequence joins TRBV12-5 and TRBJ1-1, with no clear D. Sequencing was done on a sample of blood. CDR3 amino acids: CASGLGYPLMNTEAFF. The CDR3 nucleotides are TGTGCTAGTGGTTTGGGCTACCCTCTTATGAACACTGAAGCTTTCTTT. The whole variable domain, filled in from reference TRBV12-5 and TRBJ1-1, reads DARVTQTPRHKVTEMGQEVTMRCQPILGHNTVFWYRQTMMQGLELLAYFRNRAPLDDSGMPKDRFSAEMPDATLATLKIQPSEPRDSAVYFCASGLGYPLMNTEAFFGQGTRLTVV.